This T cell receptor beta chain is from a study of blood T cell repertoires in COVID-19. Turning to the study itself: Acute and convalescent COVID-19 samples came from the United States, Italy and Spain. PBMCs, B-cell-depleted T cells, or T cells provided the cDNA or gDNA that made up the material.

Under the authors' procedure: By means of reference gene primer amplification, nucleated cell counts were estimated. Method: immunoSEQ multiplex PCR; TCRdb's copy keeps in-frame clones and lacks some. V and J calls and clone size are those listed in that table; D and trimming were worked out from the DNA. The sample gives hundreds of thousands of clones, 85% to 90% of which show up once; 14% to 15% is in the top ten. Germline V gene data show CDR1 as SEHNR and CDR2 as FQNEAQ (reference sequence). This CDR3 is 15 amino acids long. V gave up 8 bases and J gave up 3 bases; unmatched junction bases: 6. Participant-given clinical history determined each cohort assignment.

This chain links TRBV7-9 with TRBJ2-6, with 8 positions matching TRBD1. The origin of this receptor is a woman in her forties or fifties with acute COVID-19. Sequenced input: PBMCs or T cells enriched from blood (not recorded which). The CDR3 region has the DNA TGTGCCAGCCCTAGACAGGGGAGTGGGGCCAACGTCCTGACTTTC. Its protein is CASPRQGSGANVLTF.